These T cell receptor beta chains were read from a single sample in a study of PD-L1 blockade in urothelial cancer. Clones were sequenced by immunoSEQ multiplex PCR, and TCRdb holds only the in-frame ones, with some missing. The sample lists fewer than 60,000 clones, more than 75% occurring once. The sample was PBMCs, taken around atezolizumab (anti-PD-L1) treatment. The receptors here all came from a man aged 45 to 65 with urothelial cancer. Each CDR3 is given with its conserved first and last residue. Fields, in order: CDR3 protein, CDR3 DNA, CDR3 length, V gene, J gene, clone size, D gene. A D gene is named only where the DNA matches it firmly. For some rows the clone size is stated as once, few or many, or as a class when expanded; others skip it.

CAGGASNEKLFF,TGTGCCGGAGGGGCTTCTAATGAAAAACTGTTTTTT,12,TRBV30,TRBJ1-4,NA,NA
CASSQTDRGPAITQDEQFF,TGCGCCAGCAGCCAAACGGACAGGGGGCCGGCTATTACGCAGGATGAGCAGTTCTTC,19,TRBV4-3,TRBJ2-1,NA,TRBD1
CASSLVGGPQYF,TGTGCCAGCAGCTTAGTTGGCGGCCCGCAGTATTTT,12,TRBV7-9,TRBJ2-3,NA,NA
CASSGRGSTEAFF,TGTGCCAGCAGTGGTCGCGGGAGCACTGAAGCTTTCTTT,13,TRBV25-1,TRBJ1-1,NA,NA
CASSLSGQTQYF,TGTGCCAGCAGTTTATCTGGGCAGACCCAGTACTTC,12,TRBV27,TRBJ2-5,NA,NA
CASSERGGAGQPQHF,TGCGCCAGCAGTGAGCGGGGGGGCGCGGGGCAGCCCCAGCATTTT,15,TRBV10-2,TRBJ1-5,NA,NA
CASSTSSSYEQYF,TGTGCCAGTAGTACGTCGAGCTCCTACGAGCAGTACTTC,13,TRBV19,TRBJ2-7,NA,NA
CASSLTPEAYDEQFF,TGTGCCAGCAGCCTGACTCCCGAGGCTTACGACGAGCAGTTCTTC,15,TRBV27,TRBJ2-1,NA,NA
CASSGGTVYEQYF,TGCGCCAGCAGTGGTGGGACAGTATACGAGCAGTACTTC,13,TRBV10-1,TRBJ2-7,NA,TRBD1
CASRGDRGYGYTF,TGTGCCAGCAGGGGAGACCGCGGGTACGGCTACACCTTC,13,TRBV5-6,TRBJ1-2,NA,NA
CASGQQGVYEQFF,TGTGCTAGTGGTCAACAGGGGGTCTATGAGCAGTTCTTC,13,TRBV12-5,TRBJ2-1,NA,TRBD1
CASSRGGLAEDIAKNIQYF,TGCGCCAGCAGCCGCGGGGGACTAGCGGAAGATATAGCCAAAAACATTCAGTACTTC,19,TRBV4-3,TRBJ2-4,NA,TRBD2
CASSYGQKETQYF,TGTGCCAGCAGTTACGGACAGAAAGAGACCCAGTACTTC,13,TRBV6-5,TRBJ2-5,NA,NA
CASVNRGSGNTIYF,TGTGCCAGTGTTAACAGGGGTTCGGGAAACACCATATATTTT,14,TRBV6-5,TRBJ1-3,NA,TRBD1
CASSPQGASGNTIYF,TGTGCCAGCAGTCCCCAGGGGGCCTCTGGAAACACCATATATTTT,15,TRBV7-9,TRBJ1-3,NA,TRBD1
CASSLAWQGSVQPQHF,TGTGCCAGCAGCCTGGCTTGGCAGGGAAGTGTTCAGCCCCAGCATTTT,16,TRBV28,TRBJ1-5,NA,NA
CVSSLAAGEGETQYF,TGTGTCAGCAGCTTGGCCGCGGGAGAGGGAGAGACCCAGTACTTC,15,TRBV5-4,TRBJ2-5,NA,TRBD2
CASSLAKGQGSRDEQYF,TGTGCCAGCAGCTTAGCGAAGGGCCAGGGAAGCCGGGACGAGCAGTACTTC,17,TRBV7-9,TRBJ2-7,few,NA
CASRRDGGTDTQYF,TGTGCCAGCAGAAGGGACGGGGGTACAGATACGCAGTATTTT,14,TRBV28,TRBJ2-3,NA,NA
CASSSPRGSAYEQYF,TGTGCCAGCAGCTCCCCCAGGGGATCGGCCTACGAGCAGTACTTC,15,TRBV7-2,TRBJ2-7,few,NA
CASSTNHGREQFF,TGTGCCAGCAGCACTAATCATGGGAGAGAGCAGTTCTTC,13,TRBV7-2,TRBJ2-1,NA,NA
CASSLMRTDTQYF,TGTGCCAGCAGCTTAATGAGAACAGATACGCAGTATTTT,13,TRBV7-2,TRBJ2-3,NA,NA
CASSLSQSYEQYF,TGTGCCAGCAGCTTATCCCAGTCGTACGAGCAGTACTTC,13,TRBV11-2,TRBJ2-7,NA,NA
CAWSRDRGLLEQYF,TGTGCCTGGAGCCGGGACAGGGGGCTTCTCGAGCAGTACTTC,14,TRBV30,TRBJ2-7,NA,TRBD1
CASSLAGGTYNEQFF,TGCGCCAGCAGCTTGGCAGGAGGCACTTACAATGAGCAGTTCTTC,15,TRBV5-1,TRBJ2-1,NA,NA
CASSRTGLGNNSPLHF,TGTGCCAGCAGCCGAACAGGGTTAGGAAATAATTCACCCCTCCACTTT,16,TRBV11-2,TRBJ1-6,NA,NA
CSVRGRSSYEQYF,TGCAGCGTTAGGGGCAGGAGCTCCTACGAGCAGTACTTC,13,TRBV29-1,TRBJ2-7,NA,NA
CASSSSPGGVTDTQYF,TGTGCCAGCAGTTCCTCCCCGGGCGGGGTCACAGATACGCAGTATTTT,16,TRBV6-5,TRBJ2-3,NA,NA
CASSLQGNPYGYTF,TGTGCCAGCAGTCTACAGGGGAACCCCTATGGCTACACCTTC,14,TRBV27,TRBJ1-2,medium-sized,TRBD1
CASSRDSGANVLTF,TGTGCCAGCAGCCGGGACTCTGGGGCCAACGTCCTGACTTTC,14,TRBV11-2,TRBJ2-6,few,NA
CASSPQTYEQYF,TGTGCCAGCAGCCCCCAAACCTACGAGCAGTACTTC,12,TRBV7-2,TRBJ2-7,NA,NA
CASSYSMQGQRYGYTF,TGTGCCAGCAGTTACTCGATGCAGGGACAACGCTATGGCTACACCTTC,16,TRBV6-5,TRBJ1-2,NA,NA
CASSENRGMNTEAFF,TGTGCCAGCAGTGAAAACAGGGGAATGAACACTGAAGCTTTCTTT,15,TRBV2,TRBJ1-1,NA,TRBD1
CASSEYPRTSDYEQYF,TGCGCCAGCAGTGAGTACCCCCGGACTAGCGACTACGAGCAGTACTTC,16,TRBV10-1,TRBJ2-7,NA,TRBD2